What follows describes a single T cell receptor beta chain. This record belongs to a study of T cell responses to AZD1222 COVID-19 vaccine. The CDR3 is 15 residues long. CDR1 is SGDLS, CDR2 YYNGEE, per germline. After removal of 6 bases from V and 5 bases from J, the junction contained 9 bases not matched to a gene. The data were produced by immunoSEQ multiplex PCR, yet TCRdb's version contains in-frame clones alone and is incomplete. The table includes approximately 150,000 clones, approximately 90% detected once. The chain employs TRBV9 and TRBJ1-5; 9 bases fit TRBD1. The TCR comes from an adult in good health. The sequencing used peripheral blood, collected on day 0 of AZD1222 vaccination. The CDR3 sequence is CASTTRDRDHQPQHF. DNA for the CDR3: TGTGCCAGCACCACCCGGGACAGGGATCATCAGCCCCAGCATTTT.